The next 14 T cell receptor beta chains were all read from a single sample in a study of CD8 T cells in Susac syndrome. It was with random hexamers that 0.5 to 1 ug RNA was reverse transcribed. TCRdb ran MiXCR on the immunoSEQ multiplex PCR reads and lists one entry per CDR3 protein. The table has roughly 150,000 distinct CDR3 sequences, over 85% seen once; the top ten hold just over 0.13%. Sequenced sample: CD4+ T cells from PBMCs. These receptors were obtained from a human donor in good health.

The chain recombines TRBV19 with TRBJ1-1; no definite D call. CDR3 length: 14 amino acids. With 7 bases removed from V and 3 bases from J, the gap between germline ends came to 15 bases. Germline V gene data show CDR1 as LNHDA and CDR2 as SQIVND (reference sequence). CDR3 protein: CASTRTQDYTEAFF. CDR3 DNA: TGTGCCAGTACCCGGACTCAGGACTACACTGAAGCTTTCTTT.

This clonotype was seen a few times. An end of the junction does not agree with germline; a read error may underlie this. V is TRBV5-1 and J is TRBJ2-2; TRBD1 matches 7 bases. Germline CDR1 is SGHRS and CDR2 is YFSETQ. There are 15 residues in the CDR3. CDR3 nucleotides: TGTGCCAGCAGCTTTGGGACAGCTAACACCGGGGAGCTGTTTTTT. Translating it yields CASSFGTANTGELFF.

The chain combines TRBV28 with TRBJ1-3; no firm D call. Trimming pared 10 bases from V and 4 bases from J, leaving 11 bases between. Germline V gene sequence: CDR1 MDHEN, CDR2 SYDVKM. This CDR3 is built from 12 residues. The CDR3 coding sequence is TGTGCCACCCAGATACAGGGAAACACCATATATTTT. It yields the protein CATQIQGNTIYF.

The gene calls are TRBV18 and TRBJ1-5, with D unclear. The CDR3 consists of 16 residues. Trimming removed 0 bases from V and 3 bases from J, with 12 bases in between. The germline CDR1 and CDR2 sequences are KGHSH and LQKENI. In DNA, the CDR3 is TGTGCCAGCTCACCACCGGCAGGTAGGCACAATCAGCCCCAGCATTTT. Translation gives CASSPPAGRHNQPQHF.

The chain couples TRBV5-4 to TRBJ1-1; D is undetermined. Germline V gene lookup returns CDR1 SGHNT and CDR2 YYREEE (reference sequence). This CDR3 is built from 15 residues. Between the trimmed V and J ends, which lost 0 bases and 3 bases, there was a span of 12 bases. The CDR3 spells CASSLGLGRDTEAFF. DNA for the CDR3: TGTGCCAGCAGCTTGGGTTTAGGGAGGGACACTGAAGCTTTCTTT.

This rearrangement joins TRBV9 to TRBJ2-2, with TRBD1 identical over 8 bases. The V gene end was trimmed by 0 bases and the J gene end by 4 bases; junction bases not matched to a gene: 2. The germline V gene encodes CDR1 SGDLS and CDR2 YYNGEE. CDR3 length: 15 residues. CDR3 sequence reads: CASSVDTGGTGELFF. Written as DNA, the CDR3 is TGTGCCAGCAGCGTAGATACAGGGGGCACCGGGGAGCTGTTTTTT.

This chain connects TRBV9 to TRBJ2-7; 10 positions match TRBD2. There are 17 residues in the CDR3. Per the germline V gene, CDR1 is SGDLS and CDR2 is YYNGEE. The J segment lost 4 bases and the V segment lost 0 bases, leaving 10 bases of the junction unmatched. The DNA for the CDR3 is TGTGCCAGCAGCGTAGCTACGGGGGCTAGCGGGGGTTACGAGCAGTACTTC. This sequence encodes CASSVATGASGGYEQYF.

V gene TRBV3-1 combines with J gene TRBJ1-3, with D uncertain. The CDR3 runs to 13 residues. The V gene lost 0 bases and the J gene lost 4 bases, with 4 bases spanning the gap. Per the germline V gene, CDR1 is LGHDT and CDR2 is YNNKEL (reference sequence). CDR3 in amino acids: CASSQDGGNTIYF. The CDR3 DNA reads as TGTGCCAGCAGCCAAGACGGCGGAAACACCATATATTTT.

The gene calls are TRBV14 and TRBJ1-6, with D uncertain. The V and J ends lost 1 base and 12 bases respectively, with 16 bases between them. There are 15 residues in the CDR3. Germline V CDR1 and CDR2: SGHDN, FVKESK. CDR3 sequence: CASSQGLRRNLPLHF. For the CDR3, the DNA is TGTGCCAGCAGCCAAGGCCTCAGGAGGAATCTACCCCTCCACTTT.

The chain joins TRBV12-3 or TRBV12-4 to TRBJ2-7, with no clear D. The CDR3 length is 12 residues. Trimming pared 5 bases from V and 2 bases from J, leaving 7 bases between. The CDR3 spells CASSPQAYEQYF. The CDR3 bases are TGTGCCAGCAGTCCCCAGGCCTACGAGCAGTACTTC.

The rearrangement uses TRBV20-1 and TRBJ2-3, with D unresolved. V was clipped by 4 bases and J by 0 bases, with 5 bases between them. Per germline, CDR1 DFQATT and CDR2 SNEGSKA (reference sequence). This CDR3 contains 12 residues. The CDR3 sequence: CSAKASTDTQYF. CDR3 DNA sequence: TGCAGTGCTAAGGCCAGCACAGATACGCAGTATTTT.

In nucleotides, the CDR3 is TGCAGCGCAAGACAGGCTCAAGAGACCCAGTACTTC. Encoded protein: CSARQAQETQYF. The chain combines TRBV29-1 with TRBJ2-5; possible D gene TRBD1, 6 bases. V lost 7 bases and J 2 bases, leaving 11 bases between the germline ends. This CDR3 is built from 12 residues. The germline V gene has CDR1 SQVTM and CDR2 ANQGSEA.

This chain links TRBV2 with TRBJ2-5; 8 bases fit TRBD2. Trimming cost V 6 bases and J 5 bases; bases outside gene matches: 8. CDR1 is SNHLY, CDR2 FYNNEI, per germline. The CDR3 is made up of 14 amino acids. CDR3 bases: TGTGCCAGCAGACCCACTAGCGGCCCCGAGACCCAGTACTTC. This codes for CASRPTSGPETQYF.

The chain's CDR3 is CASSWDNGGYTF. The CDR3, as DNA: TGTGCCAGCAGCTGGGACAACGGCGGCTACACCTTC. V and J are TRBV7-9 and TRBJ1-2, with TRBD1 as a possible D gene (6 bases). Per germline, CDR1 SEHNR and CDR2 FQNEAQ (reference sequence). V was cut by 4 bases and J by 8 bases, with 11 bases left in between. This CDR3 has 12 amino acids.